These 24 T cell receptor beta chains share one sample of origin, sequenced in a study of molecular identifiers for immune sequencing clone quantification. Via MiXCR, TCRdb re-called the PCR reads, giving one row per CDR3 protein. This sample has some 590,000 distinct CDR3 sequences, with roughly 23% found just once. Sequenced material: naive CD8+ T cells from blood, with Jurkat cell RNA spiked in. The subset here: FACS-sorted CD8+CD4-CCR7+CD45RA+ naive T cells. The receptors were sampled from a human donor in good health. Some libraries in this study had Jurkat cell RNA spiked in.

The chain's CDR3 is CASSLFGKYQETQYF. The CDR3, as DNA: TGTGCCAGCAGCTTATTTGGAAAGTACCAAGAGACCCAGTACTTC. J is TRBJ2-5 and V is TRBV7-9; D uncertain. Germline lookup yields CDR1 SEHNR and CDR2 FQNEAQ (reference sequence). Trimming left V 2 bases short and J 0 bases short, with 10 bases between. This CDR3 is built from 15 residues.

The chain is built from TRBV5-4 and TRBJ2-2, with D possibly being TRBD2 (6 bases). Per the germline V gene, CDR1 is SGHNT and CDR2 is YYREEE (reference sequence). The CDR3 is made up of 17 amino acids. V dropped 5 bases and J dropped 4 bases, with 21 bases sitting between them. The CDR3 DNA is TGTGCCAGCAGTTCATCCGCCGGGGAGGCGACCACCGGGGAGCTGTTTTTT. Protein product: CASSSSAGEATTGELFF. The full variable domain, with the rest looked up from reference TRBV5-4 and TRBJ2-2, is ETGVTQSPTHLIKTRGQQVTLRCSSQSGHNTVSWYQQALGQGPQFIFQYYREEENGRGNFPPRFSGLQFPNYSSELNVNALELDDSALYLCASSSSAGEATTGELFFGEGSRLTVL.

This clonotype came up a few times. The V and J genes are TRBV7-6 and TRBJ2-3; D gene uncertain. Trimming took 5 bases from V and 7 from J, leaving 13 bases between them. CDR1 and CDR2 (germline): SGHVS, FNYEAQ. The CDR3 has 13 amino acids. CDR3 in amino acids: CASSALGLNTQYF. The CDR3 coding sequence is TGTGCCAGCAGCGCCCTGGGTCTCAATACGCAGTATTTT.

In its sample, this clonotype was seen many times. The CDR3 DNA follows: TGCGCCAGCAGCCTAAGTCGTCTCTTCGACGAGCAGTACTTC. Its translation is CASSLSRLFDEQYF. The chain employs TRBV4-3 and TRBJ2-7; D is uncertain. This CDR3 has 14 amino acids. The germline V gene encodes CDR1 LGHNA and CDR2 YSLEER. V lost 4 bases and J lost 5, with 15 bases in between.

This clonotype was seen at least ten times. This rearrangement joins TRBV7-2 to TRBJ2-1; 10 bases are shared with TRBD2. CDR3 size: 16 residues. Germline lookup yields CDR1 SGHTA and CDR2 FQGNSA. Trimming removed 6 bases from V and 7 bases from J; junction bases left unmatched: 12. The CDR3 sequence: CASSPPSGRALNEQFF. The CDR3 DNA reads as TGTGCCAGCAGTCCCCCCAGCGGGAGGGCCCTGAATGAGCAGTTCTTC.

There are many counts of this clonotype. The V and J genes are TRBV11-2 and TRBJ2-7; D may be TRBD1 (5 bases). The CDR3 sequence is 13 residues long. The germline V and J ends were trimmed by 5 bases and 5 bases, with 13 bases remaining between them. The germline gives CDR1 SGHAT, CDR2 FQNNGV. CDR3 DNA: TGTGCCAGCAGCCCCCCCTTAGGGGACGAGCAGTACTTC. This sequence encodes CASSPPLGDEQYF.

As concerns this clonotype: A much larger clone is a single base away; this may be a read error. This chain links TRBV5-1 with TRBJ2-7; the match to TRBD1 covers 8 bases. Germline V CDR1 and CDR2: SGHRS, YFSETQ. This CDR3 is built from 15 residues. CDR3 nucleotides: TGCGCCAGCAGATCCGACAGGGGTTTATACTACAAGCAGTACTTC. This gives the protein CASRSDRGLYYKQYF.

The chain links TRBV19 to TRBJ2-7, with no clear D. This CDR3 region has 13 residues. The germline gives CDR1 LNHDA, CDR2 SQIVND (reference sequence). Between the trimmed V and J ends, which lost 4 bases and 4 bases, there was a span of 11 bases. Written as DNA, the CDR3 is TGTGCCAGTAGTAAGGACGGAATTTACGAGCAGTACTTC. As protein: CASSKDGIYEQYF.

The table lists this clonotype with a few counts. The V call is TRBV7-9, the J call TRBJ2-7; 9 positions agree with TRBD1. The V gene's germline CDR1 is SEHNR and CDR2 FQNEAQ (reference sequence). The CDR3 extends over 16 amino acids. With V trimmed by 1 base and J by 4 bases, 8 bases remained unmatched. This CDR3 reads CASSLVPGQGFYEQYF. The CDR3, as DNA: TGTGCCAGCAGCTTAGTGCCGGGACAGGGTTTTTACGAGCAGTACTTC.

This clonotype appeared a few times. A much larger clonotype is one base distant, so this may be a read error. The conserved phenylalanine or tryptophan normally closing the CDR3 is absent here, so this likely arose from a read error. The chain joins TRBV7-8 to TRBJ2-7; D ambiguous. CDR1 SGHVS and CDR2 FQNEAQ come from the germline V gene. Trimming shortened V by 5 bases and J by 2 bases, and 13 bases separated the two germline ends. This CDR3 is built from 14 residues. The CDR3 protein is CASSRPLVPYEQYS. The CDR3, as DNA: TGTGCCAGCAGCCGACCGCTTGTGCCCTACGAGCAGTACTCC.

This clonotype was seen at least ten times. The V gene is TRBV12-3 or TRBV12-4, the J gene TRBJ2-2; D perhaps matches TRBD2 (6 bases). The V and J ends lost 4 bases and 7 bases respectively, with 10 bases between them. The CDR3 spans 13 residues. This chain's CDR3 is CASSYPGGGELFF. Here the CDR3 DNA reads TGTGCCAGCAGTTACCCCGGGGGCGGGGAGCTGTTTTTT.

The sample holds a few counts of this clonotype. The rearrangement uses TRBV4-1 and TRBJ1-2; the D is unclear. The germline V gene encodes CDR1 MGHRA and CDR2 YSYEKL. The germline V and J ends were trimmed by 0 bases and 5 bases, with 19 bases remaining between them. This CDR3 region has 17 residues. Written as DNA, the CDR3 is TGCGCCAGCAGCCAAGATGCCCCCGTCGGGTCGTCATATGGCTACACCTTC. It yields the protein CASSQDAPVGSSYGYTF.

This clonotype was seen ten or more times. This chain links TRBV7-9 with TRBJ2-3; no firm D call. V lost 4 bases and J lost 4, with 6 bases in between. In germline, CDR1 is SEHNR, CDR2 FQNEAQ (reference sequence). The CDR3 length is 12 residues. The CDR3 loop reads CASSSQADTQYF. For the CDR3, the DNA is TGTGCCAGCAGCTCCCAAGCAGATACGCAGTATTTT.

This clonotype came up a few times. The chain recombines TRBV29-1 with TRBJ2-2; 7 nucleotides align to TRBD2. V lost 5 bases to trimming and J lost 7 bases; unmatched junction nucleotides: 4. Germline V lookup: CDR1 SQVTM, CDR2 ANQGSEA. The CDR3 has 12 residues. CDR3 loop: CSVWGGVGELFF. For the CDR3, the DNA is TGCAGCGTTTGGGGGGGTGTCGGGGAGCTGTTTTTT.

V usage is TRBV19 and J usage is TRBJ2-6; the D is unclear. Germline V lookup: CDR1 LNHDA, CDR2 SQIVND (reference sequence). Trimming removed 5 bases from V and 0 bases from J, with 8 bases in between. There are 15 residues in the CDR3. The CDR3 reads CASSWTPSGANVLTF. The CDR3 bases are TGTGCCAGTAGTTGGACCCCCTCTGGGGCCAACGTCCTGACTTTC.

This clonotype was counted a few times. J is TRBJ2-1 and V is TRBV12-3 or TRBV12-4; D perhaps matches TRBD2 (5 bases). With 3 bases removed from V and 6 bases from J, the gap between germline ends came to 9 bases. The CDR3 is 13 amino acids. The CDR3 DNA follows: TGTGCCAGCAGTTTTGTCGGACTCAATGAGCAGTTCTTC. This gives the protein CASSFVGLNEQFF.

This clonotype has a count of ten or more. V is TRBV19 and J is TRBJ1-1, with D hard to call. This CDR3 has 13 amino acids. Germline CDR1 and CDR2: LNHDA and SQIVND (reference sequence). The V and J ends lost 3 bases and 3 bases respectively, with 8 bases between them. CDR3 sequence reads: CASSIVTDTEAFF. The CDR3 nucleotides read TGTGCCAGTAGTATCGTGACCGACACTGAAGCTTTCTTT.

This chain uses TRBV19 with TRBJ2-7; TRBD2 aligns across 14 bases. CDR3 length: 22 residues. V lost 5 bases and J lost 3; bases outside the gene matches: 24. In germline, CDR1 is LNHDA, CDR2 SQIVND (reference sequence). The CDR3 DNA sequence: TGTGCCAGTAGTGTCCACGGTCGACTAGCGGGAGGGATTGGGATCCTTGACTACGAGCAGTACTTC. Amino acids: CASSVHGRLAGGIGILDYEQYF.

This rearrangement joins TRBV27 to TRBJ1-4, with unresolved D. From germline, CDR1 is MNHEY and CDR2 SMNVEV (reference sequence). The CDR3 totals 14 residues. Trimming cost V 5 bases and J 8 bases, with 15 bases left between them. The CDR3 DNA follows: TGTGCCAGCAGTAACCGGGGTTCCTGGGAAAAACTGTTTTTT. Its protein is CASSNRGSWEKLFF.

A remark on this clonotype: A much bigger clone sits one base away, suggesting this may be a read error. This chain uses TRBV20-1 with TRBJ1-1, with D uncertain. Germline CDR1 is DFQATT and CDR2 is SNEGSKA (reference sequence). The CDR3 is 14 amino acids. The V end was cut by 6 bases, the J end by 2 bases, with 16 bases between. The DNA for the CDR3 is TGCAGTGCCCCCGTCCTGCGCCGAAACACTGAAGCTTTCTTT. It codes for CSAPVLRRNTEAFF.

V usage is TRBV5-5 and J usage is TRBJ1-4; 9 bases are shared with TRBD1. CDR3 length equals 15 residues. Per the germline V gene, CDR1 is SGHKS and CDR2 is YYEKEE (reference sequence). Losses at the gene ends were 4 bases for V and 7 bases for J; bases not matched to a gene: 8. The CDR3 region has the DNA TGTGCCAGCAGCCGCGGACAGGGGATTGGTGAAAAACTGTTTTTT. Its protein is CASSRGQGIGEKLFF.

This clonotype was counted at least ten times. This chain connects TRBV15 to TRBJ2-3; 8 positions agree with TRBD2. The germline gives CDR1 LNHNV, CDR2 YYDKDF (reference sequence). The CDR3 runs 13 residues. Trimming took 4 bases from V and 3 from J; bases not matched to a gene: 0. The CDR3 reads CATSKRETDTQYF. As DNA, the CDR3 is TGTGCCACCAGCAAGCGGGAGACAGATACGCAGTATTTT.

On this clonotype itself: A much larger clone differs from this one at a single base, so this may be a read error. V gene TRBV7-9 combines with J gene TRBJ2-5; 8 bases line up with TRBD1. The CDR3 has 18 residues. CDR1 is SEHNR and CDR2 is FQNEAQ in the germline V gene (reference sequence). Trimming at V came to 7 bases and at J to 1 base, leaving 17 bases not matched to a gene. The DNA for the CDR3 is TGTGCCAGCAACACCCAAAAACACACGGGACAGGTCCAAGAGACCCAGTACTTC. Translation: CASNTQKHTGQVQETQYF.

With respect to this clonotype: A much bigger clone sits one base away, suggesting this may be a read error. The rearrangement links TRBV2 to TRBJ2-3, with D hard to call. The CDR3 contains 16 residues. Germline V gene lookup returns CDR1 SNHLY and CDR2 FYNNEI. The CDR3 DNA reads as TGTGCCGGCAGCGAAGAATATGGGTTCGGCACAGATACGCAGTATTTT. Residues: CAGSEEYGFGTDTQYF.